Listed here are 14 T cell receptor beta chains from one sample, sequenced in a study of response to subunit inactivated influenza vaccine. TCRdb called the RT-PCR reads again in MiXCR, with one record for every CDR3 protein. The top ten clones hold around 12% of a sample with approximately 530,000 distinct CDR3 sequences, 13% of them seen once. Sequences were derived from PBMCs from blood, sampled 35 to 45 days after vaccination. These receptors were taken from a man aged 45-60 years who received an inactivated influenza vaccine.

CDR3 in amino acids: CSALQLTGALLDEQFF. The DNA of the CDR3 is TGCAGTGCTTTACAGCTGACAGGAGCCCTCTTAGATGAGCAGTTCTTC. The chain employs TRBV20-1 and TRBJ2-1; tentative D call: TRBD1 (6 bases). The CDR3 is made up of 16 amino acids. Trimming pared 5 bases from V and 8 bases from J, leaving 25 bases between. Germline V gene lookup returns CDR1 DFQATT and CDR2 SNEGSKA (reference sequence).

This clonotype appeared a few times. The CDR3 DNA is TGCAGTGCTGCCCTAGGGGGGACAGATACGCAGTATTTT. Its protein product is CSAALGGTDTQYF. The gene calls are TRBV20-1 and TRBJ2-3, with D perhaps being TRBD1 or TRBD2 (6 bases each). Deletions cut 5 bases from V and 3 bases from J, with 12 bases between. Germline V gene sequence: CDR1 DFQATT, CDR2 SNEGSKA (reference sequence). The CDR3 has 13 residues.

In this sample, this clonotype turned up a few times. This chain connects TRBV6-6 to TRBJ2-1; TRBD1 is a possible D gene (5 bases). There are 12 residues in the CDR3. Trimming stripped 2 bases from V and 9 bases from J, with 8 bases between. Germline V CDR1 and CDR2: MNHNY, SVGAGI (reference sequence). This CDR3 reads CASSYGQGEQFF. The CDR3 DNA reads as TGTGCCAGCAGTTACGGTCAGGGTGAGCAGTTCTTC.

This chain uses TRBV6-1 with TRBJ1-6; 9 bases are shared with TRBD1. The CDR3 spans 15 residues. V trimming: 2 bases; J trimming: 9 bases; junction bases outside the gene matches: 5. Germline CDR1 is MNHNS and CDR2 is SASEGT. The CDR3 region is CASSEPRDRVSPLHF. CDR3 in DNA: TGTGCCAGCAGTGAACCCCGGGACAGGGTTTCACCCCTCCACTTT.

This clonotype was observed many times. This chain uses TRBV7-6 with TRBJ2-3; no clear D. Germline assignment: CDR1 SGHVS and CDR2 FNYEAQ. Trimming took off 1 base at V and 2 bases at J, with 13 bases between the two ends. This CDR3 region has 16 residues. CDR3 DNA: TGTGCCAGCAGCTTAGGGTTCCAACACAACACAGATACGCAGTATTTT. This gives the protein CASSLGFQHNTDTQYF.

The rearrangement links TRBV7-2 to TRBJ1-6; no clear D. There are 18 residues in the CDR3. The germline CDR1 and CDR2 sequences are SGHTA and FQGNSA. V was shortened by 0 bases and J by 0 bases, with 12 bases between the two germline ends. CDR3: CASSLAWSRSSYNSPLHF. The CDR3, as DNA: TGTGCCAGCAGCTTAGCCTGGTCTAGGAGCTCCTATAATTCACCCCTCCACTTT.

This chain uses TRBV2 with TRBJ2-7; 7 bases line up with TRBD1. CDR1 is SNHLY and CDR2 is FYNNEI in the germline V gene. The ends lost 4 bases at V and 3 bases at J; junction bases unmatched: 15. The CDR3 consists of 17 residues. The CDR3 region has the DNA TGTGCCAGCAGTGCAAAAATCGGGACAGACAAATACTACGAGCAGTACTTC. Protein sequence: CASSAKIGTDKYYEQYF.

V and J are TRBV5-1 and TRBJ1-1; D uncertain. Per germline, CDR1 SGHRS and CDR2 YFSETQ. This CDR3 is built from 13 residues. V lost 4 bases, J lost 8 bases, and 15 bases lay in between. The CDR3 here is CASSPGIGLEAFF. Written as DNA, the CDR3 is TGCGCCAGCAGCCCCGGGATTGGCTTAGAAGCTTTCTTT.

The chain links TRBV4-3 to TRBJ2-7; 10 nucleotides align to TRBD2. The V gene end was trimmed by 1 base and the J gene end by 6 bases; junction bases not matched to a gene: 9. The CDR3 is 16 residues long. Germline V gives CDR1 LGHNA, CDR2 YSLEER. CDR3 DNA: TGCGCCAGCAGCCAAGCGGCTAGCGGGAGTAGTGGCGAGCAGTACTTC. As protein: CASSQAASGSSGEQYF.

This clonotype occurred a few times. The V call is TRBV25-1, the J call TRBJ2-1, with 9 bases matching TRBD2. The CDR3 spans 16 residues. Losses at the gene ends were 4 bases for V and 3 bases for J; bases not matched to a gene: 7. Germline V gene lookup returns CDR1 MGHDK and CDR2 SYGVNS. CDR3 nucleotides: TGTGCCAGCAGTGCTTTGGGACTAGCCCTCTACAATGAGCAGTTCTTC. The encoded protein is CASSALGLALYNEQFF.

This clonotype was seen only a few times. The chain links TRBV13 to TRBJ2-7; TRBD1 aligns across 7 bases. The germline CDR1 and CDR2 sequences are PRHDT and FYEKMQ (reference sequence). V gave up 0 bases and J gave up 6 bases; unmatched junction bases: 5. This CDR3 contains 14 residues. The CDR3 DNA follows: TGTGCCAGCAGCTTAGGCATAGGGGGCGGCGAGCAGTACTTC. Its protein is CASSLGIGGGEQYF.

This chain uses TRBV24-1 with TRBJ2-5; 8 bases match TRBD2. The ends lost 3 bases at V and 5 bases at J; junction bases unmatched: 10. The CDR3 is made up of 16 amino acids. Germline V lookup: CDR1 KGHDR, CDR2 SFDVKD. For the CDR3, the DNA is TGTGCCACCAGTGATCGGGTTGCGGGGGGAAGTGAGACCCAGTACTTC. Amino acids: CATSDRVAGGSETQYF.

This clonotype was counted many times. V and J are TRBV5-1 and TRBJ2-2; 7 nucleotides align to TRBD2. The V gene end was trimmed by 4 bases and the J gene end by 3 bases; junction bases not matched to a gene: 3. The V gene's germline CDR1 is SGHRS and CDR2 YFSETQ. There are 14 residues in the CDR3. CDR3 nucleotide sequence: TGCGCCAGCAGCCATGGGGGGGACACCGGGGAGCTGTTTTTT. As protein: CASSHGGDTGELFF.

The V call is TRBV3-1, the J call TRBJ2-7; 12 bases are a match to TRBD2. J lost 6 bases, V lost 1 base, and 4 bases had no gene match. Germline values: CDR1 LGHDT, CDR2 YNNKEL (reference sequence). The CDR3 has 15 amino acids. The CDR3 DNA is TGTGCCAGCAGCCAAGGCGGACTAGCGGGACCCGAGCAGTACTTC. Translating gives CASSQGGLAGPEQYF.